These 24 T cell receptor beta chains were sequenced from one sample in a study of blood T cell repertoires in COVID-19. Only in-frame clones appear in the TCRdb table, and some are missing; sequencing was by immunoSEQ multiplex PCR. The sample records a few hundred thousand clones, 88% being singletons. The sequenced sample was peripheral blood. The receptors come from a woman in her twenties or thirties with acute or convalescent COVID-19.

In this sample, this clone turned up once. This chain links TRBV2 with TRBJ2-1; possibly TRBD2 for D (5 bases). Germline V gene data show CDR1 as SNHLY and CDR2 as FYNNEI. V lost 2 bases and J lost 0, with 14 bases in between. CDR3 length: 17 amino acids. CDR3 sequence reads: CASSEPKRGSSYNEQFF. CDR3 DNA: TGTGCCAGCAGTGAACCTAAACGGGGAAGCTCCTACAATGAGCAGTTCTTC.

This chain uses TRBV12-3 or TRBV12-4 with TRBJ1-5; D is perhaps TRBD1 (6 bases). Trimming took 6 bases from V and 7 from J, leaving 10 bases between them. This CDR3 region has 12 residues. The DNA of the CDR3 is TGTGCCAGCAGAAGGGGGTTGCAGCCCCAGCATTTT. It specifies CASRRGLQPQHF.

The rearrangement joins TRBV24-1 to TRBJ2-1, with 8 bases fitting TRBD2. The germline CDR1 and CDR2 sequences are KGHDR and SFDVKD. CDR3 length: 16 residues. J lost 8 bases, V lost 3 bases, and 11 bases had no gene match. The CDR3 here is CATSDRHSGSVDEQFF. The CDR3 coding sequence is TGTGCCACCAGTGATAGGCACAGCGGGAGTGTGGATGAGCAGTTCTTC.

V is TRBV6-1 and J is TRBJ2-1; 12 bases align to TRBD2. Looked up from germline, CDR1 is MNHNS and CDR2 is SASEGT. The V segment lost 0 bases and the J segment 6 bases; nucleotides outside the gene matches: 3. The CDR3 contains 16 residues. The DNA of the CDR3 is TGTGCCAGCAGTGAAGCTCCTAGCGGGAGGGTCAATGAGCAGTTCTTC. Its protein is CASSEAPSGRVNEQFF.

The V and J genes are TRBV9 and TRBJ2-5; 8 nucleotides line up with TRBD2. The CDR3 extends over 13 amino acids. CDR1 SGDLS and CDR2 YYNGEE come from the germline V gene. V dropped 4 bases and J dropped 4; count of bases not matched to a gene: 3. CDR3 in DNA: TGTGCCAGCAGCCCGGGGGGGAGAGAGACCCAGTACTTC. It yields the protein CASSPGGRETQYF.

The gene calls are TRBV7-9 and TRBJ2-2; D might be TRBD2 (6 bases). The CDR3 extends over 15 amino acids. V shed 5 bases and J shed 1 base, with 11 bases lying between them. CDR1 SEHNR and CDR2 FQNEAQ come from the germline V gene (reference sequence). The CDR3 sequence: CASSIASVNTGELFF. The CDR3 coding sequence is TGTGCCAGCAGCATCGCTAGCGTGAACACCGGGGAGCTGTTTTTT.

The chain carries TRBV14 and TRBJ1-2, with D uncertain. Germline CDR1 SGHDN, CDR2 FVKESK. There are 16 residues in the CDR3. V was cut by 1 base and J by 1 base, with 13 bases left in between. Here the CDR3 DNA reads TGTGCCAGCAGCCAAGTACCGGGGAGGGTTAACTATGGCTACACCTTC. It specifies CASSQVPGRVNYGYTF.

The chain carries TRBV11-2 and TRBJ1-2; D gene unclear. This CDR3 spans 14 amino acids. Germline CDR1 SGHAT, CDR2 FQNNGV. Trimming pared 0 bases from V and 3 bases from J, leaving 8 bases between. This CDR3 is CASSLDGVDYGYTF. In DNA, the CDR3 is TGTGCCAGCAGCTTAGACGGGGTCGACTATGGCTACACCTTC.

This sequence joins TRBV7-9 and TRBJ1-6; unclear D gene. V was trimmed by 2 bases and J by 7 bases, leaving 9 bases between them. The CDR3 extends over 14 amino acids. Germline loops: CDR1 SEHNR, CDR2 FQNEAQ (reference sequence). The CDR3 DNA sequence: TGTGCCAGCAGCTTAAACTTAAAAAATTCACCCCTCCACTTT. Protein: CASSLNLKNSPLHF. Filled out from reference TRBV7-9 and TRBJ1-6, the complete variable domain reads DTGVSQNPRHKITKRGQNVTFRCDPISEHNRLYWYRQTLGQGPEFLTYFQNEAQLEKSRLLSDRFSAERPKGSFSTLEIQRTEQGDSAMYLCASSLNLKNSPLHFGNGTRLTVT.

The rearrangement links TRBV19 to TRBJ2-1, with 10 bases that match TRBD2. Germline loops: CDR1 LNHDA, CDR2 SQIVND (reference sequence). The junction had 11 bases not matched to a gene; V was cut back by 3 bases and J by 3 bases. The CDR3 length is 18 residues. The CDR3 is CASSMRRGLASIYNEQFF. In DNA form, the CDR3 reads TGTGCCAGTAGTATGAGACGGGGACTAGCGTCAATCTACAATGAGCAGTTCTTC.

This rearrangement joins TRBV4-2 to TRBJ2-1; TRBD2 is a possible D gene (6 bases). The V and J ends lost 1 base and 5 bases respectively, with 12 bases between them. The CDR3 covers 15 residues. Germline-derived CDR1 and CDR2 are LGHNA and YNFKEQ. The CDR3 sequence is CASSQGGTLHNEQFF. In DNA form, the CDR3 reads TGTGCCAGCAGCCAAGGAGGGACTCTTCACAATGAGCAGTTCTTC.

A remark on this clone: Other DNA sequences in the sample encode the same CDR3. The chain links TRBV30 to TRBJ2-7; 7 bases agree with TRBD2. CDR1 and CDR2 (germline): GTSNPN, SVGIG (reference sequence). This CDR3 comprises 12 residues. The V segment lost 4 bases and the J segment 3 bases; nucleotides outside the gene matches: 3. The CDR3 DNA reads TGTGCCTGGACCAGCGGGAACTACGAGCAGTACTTC. Protein product: CAWTSGNYEQYF.

This sequence joins TRBV10-1 and TRBJ2-1; 10 nucleotides match TRBD2. V was clipped by 0 bases and J by 9 bases; unmatched bases: 8. This CDR3 has 16 residues. The germline gives CDR1 WNHNN, CDR2 SYGVQD (reference sequence). This chain's CDR3 is CASSESGHSGRVEQFF. DNA of the CDR3: TGCGCCAGCAGTGAGTCTGGACACAGCGGGAGGGTTGAGCAGTTCTTC.

The count of this clone is one. The chain has TRBV5-1 and TRBJ1-1; 7 nucleotides align to TRBD1. Germline V gene sequence: CDR1 SGHRS, CDR2 YFSETQ. CDR3 size: 15 residues. V was clipped by 4 bases and J by 5 bases; unmatched bases: 11. The CDR3 nucleotides read TGCGCCAGCAGCCAGAATAAGGGGGCTGGTACTGAAGCTTTCTTT. The encoded protein is CASSQNKGAGTEAFF. Drawing the rest from reference TRBV5-1 and TRBJ1-1, the complete variable domain is KAGVTQTPRYLIKTRGQQVTLSCSPISGHRSVSWYQQTPGQGLQFLFEYFSETQRNKGNFPGRFSGRQFSNSRSEMNVSTLELGDSALYLCASSQNKGAGTEAFFGQGTRLTVV.

For the CDR3, the DNA is TGCGCCAGCAGCCTAAGACAGGGTGGTGAAAAACTGTTTTTT. Its translation is CASSLRQGGEKLFF. This sequence joins TRBV5-1 and TRBJ1-4; 7 positions match TRBD1. The V and J ends lost 4 bases and 7 bases, in that order; junction bases with no gene match: 7. The CDR3 extends over 14 amino acids. Germline values: CDR1 SGHRS, CDR2 YFSETQ.

The chain joins TRBV9 to TRBJ1-1, with D maybe TRBD1 (6 bases). Per the germline V gene, CDR1 is SGDLS and CDR2 is YYNGEE. This CDR3 comprises 14 residues. V was trimmed by 4 bases and J by 4 bases, leaving 14 bases between them. CDR3 amino acids: CASSPGQTFTEAFF. The CDR3 DNA reads TGTGCCAGCAGCCCGGGACAAACTTTCACTGAAGCTTTCTTT. Based on the CDR3 plus reference TRBV9 and TRBJ1-1, the full variable domain is DSGVTQTPKHLITATGQRVTLRCSPRSGDLSVYWYQQSLDQGLQFLIQYYNGEERAKGNILERFSAQQFPDLHSELNLSSLELGDSALYFCASSPGQTFTEAFFGQGTRLTVV.

The chain couples TRBV24-1 to TRBJ2-7, with a weak D call TRBD1 (6 bases). This CDR3 spans 15 amino acids. V was pared by 5 bases and J by 5 bases, with 18 bases between. Germline V gene lookup returns CDR1 KGHDR and CDR2 SFDVKD. Here the CDR3 DNA reads TGTGCCACCAGTGGACCACAGGGCTCTGTCAACGAGCAGTACTTC. This sequence encodes CATSGPQGSVNEQYF.

The rearrangement uses TRBV12-3 or TRBV12-4 and TRBJ2-7; D gene ambiguous. The CDR3 loop spans 13 amino acids. V was trimmed by 4 bases and J by 6 bases, leaving 13 bases between them. The CDR3 protein is CASSSLLGGEQYF. CDR3 nucleotide sequence: TGTGCCAGCAGTTCGTTATTAGGCGGCGAGCAGTACTTC.

The rearrangement links TRBV6-6 to TRBJ2-7; D might be TRBD1 (6 bases). The V end was cut by 2 bases, the J end by 4 bases, with 12 bases between. CDR3 size: 14 residues. Germline CDR1 is MNHNY and CDR2 is SVGAGI (reference sequence). The CDR3 region has the DNA TGTGCCAGCAGTTACGGTCAGGGGATATACGAGCAGTACTTC. Translation: CASSYGQGIYEQYF.

This chain links TRBV7-6 with TRBJ2-1; 8 bases align to TRBD1. Germline trimming cut 1 base from V and 7 bases from J; bases unmatched to any gene: 12. Germline CDR1 and CDR2: SGHVS and FNYEAQ. The CDR3 consists of 17 residues. CDR3 protein: CASSLVWGRTGHNEQFF. The CDR3 DNA reads TGTGCCAGCAGCTTAGTGTGGGGGCGGACAGGGCATAATGAGCAGTTCTTC.

V usage is TRBV19 and J usage is TRBJ2-1; TRBD2 matches 14 bases. Germline trimming cut 2 bases from V and 8 bases from J; bases unmatched to any gene: 8. This CDR3 spans 17 amino acids. Germline CDR1 reads LNHDA; CDR2 reads SQIVND (reference sequence). The CDR3 region is CASSIRSGTSGSYEQFF. As DNA, the CDR3 is TGTGCCAGTAGTATAAGGTCGGGGACTAGCGGGAGTTATGAGCAGTTCTTC.

The CDR3 DNA follows: TGTGCCAGCAGCTTGGTGAGCGTTGGGGCCAACGTCCTGACTTTC. Amino acids: CASSLVSVGANVLTF. The J gene is TRBJ2-6, the V gene TRBV5-4; no clear D gene. Looked up from germline, CDR1 is SGHNT and CDR2 is YYREEE (reference sequence). V dropped 0 bases and J dropped 3 bases, with 7 bases sitting between them. The CDR3 is 15 residues long.

The chain uses TRBV7-6 and TRBJ2-1, with no clear D. The length of the CDR3 is 15 residues. From germline, CDR1 is SGHVS and CDR2 FNYEAQ. Trimming shortened V by 5 bases and J by 1 base, and 12 bases separated the two germline ends. CDR3 sequence: CASSRLVQSYNEQFF. CDR3 nucleotide sequence: TGTGCCAGCAGCCGGTTAGTCCAATCCTACAATGAGCAGTTCTTC.

The chain carries TRBV18 and TRBJ2-5, with D maybe TRBD2 (5 bases). The CDR3 totals 15 residues. Trimming removed 0 bases from V and 7 bases from J, with 15 bases in between. The germline V gene encodes CDR1 KGHSH and CDR2 LQKENI. The CDR3 reads CASSPPTGSPTTQYF. For the CDR3, the DNA is TGTGCCAGCTCACCACCGACGGGATCGCCGACGACCCAGTACTTC.